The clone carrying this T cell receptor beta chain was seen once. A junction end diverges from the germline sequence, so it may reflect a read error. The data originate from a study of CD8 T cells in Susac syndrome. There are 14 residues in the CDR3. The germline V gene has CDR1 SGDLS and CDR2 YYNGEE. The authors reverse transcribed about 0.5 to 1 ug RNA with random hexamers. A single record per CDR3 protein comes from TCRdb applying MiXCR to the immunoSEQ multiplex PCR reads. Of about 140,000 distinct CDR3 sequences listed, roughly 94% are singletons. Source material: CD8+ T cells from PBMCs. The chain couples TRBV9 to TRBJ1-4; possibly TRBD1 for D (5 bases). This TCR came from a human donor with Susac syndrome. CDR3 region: CASSVAGGNEKLFF. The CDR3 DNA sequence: TGTGCCAGCAGCGTAGCCGGGGGGAATGAAAAGCTGTTTTTT.